The clone carrying this T cell receptor (beta chain) appeared once. Its specificity is not known. The germline V gene encodes CDR1 WSHSY and CDR2 SAAADI. The CDR3 contains 15 residues. Germline trimming cut 2 bases from V and 5 bases from J; bases unmatched to any gene: 5. The data originate from a study of CD8 T cell repertoires and HIV-1 epitope variants. The table came from immunoSEQ multiplex PCR; TCRdb's copy has only in-frame clones and leaves some out. The sample lists a few thousand clones, about 63% occurring once. The sequencing input was cultured CD8+ T cells derived from PBMCs. The chain links TRBV10-2 to TRBJ2-7, with 11 bases identical to TRBD1. The origin of this receptor is a male donor with HIV. The CDR3 DNA reads TGCGCCAGCAGTGAGATTCAGGGACAGGGGGACGAGCAGTACTTC. It translates to CASSEIQGQGDEQYF.